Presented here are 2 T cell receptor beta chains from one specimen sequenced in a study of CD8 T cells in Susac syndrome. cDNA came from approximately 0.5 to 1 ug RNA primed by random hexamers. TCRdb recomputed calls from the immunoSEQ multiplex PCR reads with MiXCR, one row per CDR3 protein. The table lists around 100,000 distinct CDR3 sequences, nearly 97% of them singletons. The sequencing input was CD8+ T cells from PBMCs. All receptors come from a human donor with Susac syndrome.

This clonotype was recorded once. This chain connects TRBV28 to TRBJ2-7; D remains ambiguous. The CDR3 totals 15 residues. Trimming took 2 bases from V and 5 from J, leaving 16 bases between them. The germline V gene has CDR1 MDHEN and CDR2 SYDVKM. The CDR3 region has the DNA TGTGCCAGCAGTTTAGGGTCGGGCGCCAAGGACGAGCAGTACTTC. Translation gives CASSLGSGAKDEQYF.

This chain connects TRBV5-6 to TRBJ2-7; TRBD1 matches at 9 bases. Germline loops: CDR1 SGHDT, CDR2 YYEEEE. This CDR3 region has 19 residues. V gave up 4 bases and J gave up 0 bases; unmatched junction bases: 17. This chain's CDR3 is CASSPTPGQGIGSSYEQYF. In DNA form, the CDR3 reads TGTGCCAGCAGCCCAACGCCGGGACAGGGAATAGGTAGCTCCTACGAGCAGTACTTC.